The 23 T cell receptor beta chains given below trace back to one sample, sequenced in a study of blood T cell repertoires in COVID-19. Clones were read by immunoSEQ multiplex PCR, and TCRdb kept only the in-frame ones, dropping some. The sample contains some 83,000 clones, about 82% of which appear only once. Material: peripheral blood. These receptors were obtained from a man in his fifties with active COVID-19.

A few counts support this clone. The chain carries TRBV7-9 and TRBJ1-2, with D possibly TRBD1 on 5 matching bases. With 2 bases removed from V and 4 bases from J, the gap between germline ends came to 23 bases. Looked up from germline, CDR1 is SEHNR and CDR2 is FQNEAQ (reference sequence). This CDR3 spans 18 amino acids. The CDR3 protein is CASSLSRGGALLPYGYTF. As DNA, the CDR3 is TGTGCCAGCAGCTTAAGCCGCGGAGGGGCCCTGTTACCCTATGGCTACACCTTC.

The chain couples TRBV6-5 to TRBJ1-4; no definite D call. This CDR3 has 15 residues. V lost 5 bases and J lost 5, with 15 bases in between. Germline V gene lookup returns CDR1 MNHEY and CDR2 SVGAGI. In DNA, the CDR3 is TGTGCCAGCAGTCCCCTAAGGAGGATCAATGAAAAACTGTTTTTT. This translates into CASSPLRRINEKLFF.

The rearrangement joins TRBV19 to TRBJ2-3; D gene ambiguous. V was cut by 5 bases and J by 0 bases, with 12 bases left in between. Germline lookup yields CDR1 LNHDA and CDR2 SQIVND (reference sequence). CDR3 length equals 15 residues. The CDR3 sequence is CASSGRGRSTDTQYF. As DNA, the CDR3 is TGTGCCAGTAGTGGAAGAGGAAGGAGCACAGATACGCAGTATTTT.

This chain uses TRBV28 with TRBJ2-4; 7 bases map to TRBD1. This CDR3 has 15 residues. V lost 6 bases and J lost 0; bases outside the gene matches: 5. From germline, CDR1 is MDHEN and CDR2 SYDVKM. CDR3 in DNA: TGTGCCAGCAGCCTGGGACAGCTAGCCAAAAACATTCAGTACTTC. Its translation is CASSLGQLAKNIQYF.

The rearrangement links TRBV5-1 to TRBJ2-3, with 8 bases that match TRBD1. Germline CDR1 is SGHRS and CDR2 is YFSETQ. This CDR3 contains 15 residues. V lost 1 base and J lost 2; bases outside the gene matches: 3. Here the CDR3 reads CASSLLGQDTDTQYF. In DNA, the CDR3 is TGCGCCAGCAGCTTGTTGGGACAGGACACAGATACGCAGTATTTT.

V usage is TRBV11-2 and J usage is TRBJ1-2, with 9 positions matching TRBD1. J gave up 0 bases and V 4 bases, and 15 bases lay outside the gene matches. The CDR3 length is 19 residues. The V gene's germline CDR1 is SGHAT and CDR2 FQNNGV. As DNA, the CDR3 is TGTGCCAGCAGCTACCTTTACGGGACAGGGAAGAGATCTAACTATGGCTACACCTTC. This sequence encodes CASSYLYGTGKRSNYGYTF.

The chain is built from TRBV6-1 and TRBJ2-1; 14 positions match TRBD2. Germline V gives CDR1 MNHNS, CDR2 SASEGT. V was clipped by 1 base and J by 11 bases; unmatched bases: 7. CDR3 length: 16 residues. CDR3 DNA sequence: TGTGCCAGCAGTGAAGTTATAGGGACTAGCGGGAGTAAGCAGTTCTTC. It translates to CASSEVIGTSGSKQFF.

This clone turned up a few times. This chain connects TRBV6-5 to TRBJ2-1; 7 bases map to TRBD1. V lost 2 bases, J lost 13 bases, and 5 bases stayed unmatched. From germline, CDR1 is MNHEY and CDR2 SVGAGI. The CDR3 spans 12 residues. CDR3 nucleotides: TGTGCCAGCAGTTACGGGACAGAAATACAGTTCTTC. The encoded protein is CASSYGTEIQFF.

The CDR3 region has the DNA TGTGCCAGTAGTATCCGGGGGGCTTGGGAGACCCAGTACTTC. Translation: CASSIRGAWETQYF. V gene TRBV19 combines with J gene TRBJ2-5; D might be TRBD2 (7 bases). This CDR3 has 14 residues. V dropped 3 bases and J dropped 5 bases, with 13 bases sitting between them. Germline assignment: CDR1 LNHDA and CDR2 SQIVND (reference sequence). Together with reference TRBV19 and TRBJ2-5, the CDR3 gives the full variable domain: DGGITQSPKYLFRKEGQNVTLSCEQNLNHDAMYWYRQDPGQGLRLIYYSQIVNDFQKGDIAEGYSVSREKKESFPLTVTSAQKNPTAFYLCASSIRGAWETQYFGPGTRLLVL.

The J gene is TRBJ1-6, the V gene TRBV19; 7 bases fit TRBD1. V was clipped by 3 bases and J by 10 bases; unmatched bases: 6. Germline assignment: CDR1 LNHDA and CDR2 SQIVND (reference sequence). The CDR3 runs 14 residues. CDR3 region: CASSIGTARSPLHF. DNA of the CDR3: TGTGCCAGTAGTATTGGGACAGCGAGATCACCCCTCCACTTT. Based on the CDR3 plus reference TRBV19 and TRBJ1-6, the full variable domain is DGGITQSPKYLFRKEGQNVTLSCEQNLNHDAMYWYRQDPGQGLRLIYYSQIVNDFQKGDIAEGYSVSREKKESFPLTVTSAQKNPTAFYLCASSIGTARSPLHFGNGTRLTVT.

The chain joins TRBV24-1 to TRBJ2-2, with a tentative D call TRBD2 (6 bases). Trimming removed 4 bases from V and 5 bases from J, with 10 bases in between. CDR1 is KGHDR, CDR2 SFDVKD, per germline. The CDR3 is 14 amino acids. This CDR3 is CATSEGGLTGELFF. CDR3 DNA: TGTGCCACCAGTGAGGGGGGACTTACCGGGGAGCTGTTTTTT.

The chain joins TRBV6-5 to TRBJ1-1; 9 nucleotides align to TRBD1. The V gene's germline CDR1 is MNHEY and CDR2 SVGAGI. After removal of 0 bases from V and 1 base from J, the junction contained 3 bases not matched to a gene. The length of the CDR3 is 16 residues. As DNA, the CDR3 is TGTGCCAGCAGTTACTCTACGGGACAGGGGAACACTGAAGCTTTCTTT. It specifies CASSYSTGQGNTEAFF.

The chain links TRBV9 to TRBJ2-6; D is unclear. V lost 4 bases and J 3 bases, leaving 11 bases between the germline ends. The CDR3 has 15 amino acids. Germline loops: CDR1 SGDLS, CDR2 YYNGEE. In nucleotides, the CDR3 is TGTGCCAGCAGCTTTCGTTACGGTGGGGCCAACGTCCTGACTTTC. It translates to CASSFRYGGANVLTF.

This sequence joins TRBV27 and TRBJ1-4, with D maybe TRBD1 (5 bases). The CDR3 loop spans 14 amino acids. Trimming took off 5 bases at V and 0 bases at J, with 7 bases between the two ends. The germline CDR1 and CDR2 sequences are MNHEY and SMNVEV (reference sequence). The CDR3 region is CASSRTSTNEKLFF. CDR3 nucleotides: TGTGCCAGCAGTCGGACATCAACTAATGAAAAACTGTTTTTT.

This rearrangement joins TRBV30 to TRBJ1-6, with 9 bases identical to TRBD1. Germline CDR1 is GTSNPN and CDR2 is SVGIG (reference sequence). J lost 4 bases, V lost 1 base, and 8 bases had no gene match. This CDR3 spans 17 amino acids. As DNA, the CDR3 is TGTGCCTGGAGTGCCGGGACAGGGTTGGGATATAATTCACCCCTCCACTTT. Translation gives CAWSAGTGLGYNSPLHF.

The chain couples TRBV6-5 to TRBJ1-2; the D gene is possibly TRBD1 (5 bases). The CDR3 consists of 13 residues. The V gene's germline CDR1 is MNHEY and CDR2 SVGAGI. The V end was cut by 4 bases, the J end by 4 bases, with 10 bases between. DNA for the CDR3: TGTGCCAGCAGTTTGGGAGGGGTCTATGGCTACACCTTC. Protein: CASSLGGVYGYTF.

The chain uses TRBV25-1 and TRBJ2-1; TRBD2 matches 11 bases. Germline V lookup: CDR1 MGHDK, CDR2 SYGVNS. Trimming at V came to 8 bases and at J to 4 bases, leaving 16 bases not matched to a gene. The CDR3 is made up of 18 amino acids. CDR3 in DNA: TGTGCCAGCGCCGCCTCAGGGCGAACTAGCGGGGGTTACAATGAGCAGTTCTTC. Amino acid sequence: CASAASGRTSGGYNEQFF.

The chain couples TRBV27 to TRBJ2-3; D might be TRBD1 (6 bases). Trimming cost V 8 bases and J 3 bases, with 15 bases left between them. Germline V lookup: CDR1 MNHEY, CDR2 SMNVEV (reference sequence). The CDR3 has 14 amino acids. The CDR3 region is CASYSGTTTDTQYF. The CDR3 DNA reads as TGTGCCAGCTATTCCGGGACAACGACAGATACGCAGTATTTT.

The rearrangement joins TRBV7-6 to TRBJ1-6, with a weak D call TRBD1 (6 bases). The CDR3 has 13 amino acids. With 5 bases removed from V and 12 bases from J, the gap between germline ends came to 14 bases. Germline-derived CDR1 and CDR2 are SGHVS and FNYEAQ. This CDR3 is CASSPRQELPLHF. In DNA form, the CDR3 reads TGTGCCAGCAGCCCCCGACAGGAGCTACCCCTCCACTTT.

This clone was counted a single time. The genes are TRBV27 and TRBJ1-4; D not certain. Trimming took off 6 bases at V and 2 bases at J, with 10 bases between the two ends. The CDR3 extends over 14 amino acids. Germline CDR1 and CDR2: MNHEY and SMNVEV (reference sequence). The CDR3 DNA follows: TGTGCCAGCAGCCGCGCGAGTACTAATGAAAAACTGTTTTTT. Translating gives CASSRASTNEKLFF. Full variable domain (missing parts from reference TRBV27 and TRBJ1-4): EAQVTQNPRYLITVTGKKLTVTCSQNMNHEYMSWYRQDPGLGLRQIYYSMNVEVTDKGDVPEGYKVSRKEKRNFPLILESPSPNQTSLYFCASSRASTNEKLFFGSGTQLSVL.

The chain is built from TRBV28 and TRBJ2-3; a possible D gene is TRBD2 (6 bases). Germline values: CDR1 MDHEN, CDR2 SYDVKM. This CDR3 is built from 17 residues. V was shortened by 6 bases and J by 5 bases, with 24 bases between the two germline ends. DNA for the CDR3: TGTGCCAGCAGCCATCCACCAAGACTAGATATCTTAGATACGCAGTATTTT. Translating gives CASSHPPRLDILDTQYF.

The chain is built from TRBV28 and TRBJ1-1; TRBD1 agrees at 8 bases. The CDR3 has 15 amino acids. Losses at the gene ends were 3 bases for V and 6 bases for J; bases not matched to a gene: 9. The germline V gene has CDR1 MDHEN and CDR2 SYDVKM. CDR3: CASSLQGAGRAEAFF. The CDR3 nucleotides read TGTGCCAGCAGTTTGCAGGGGGCTGGGAGAGCTGAAGCTTTCTTT. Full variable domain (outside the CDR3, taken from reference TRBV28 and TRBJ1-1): DVKVTQSSRYLVKRTGEKVFLECVQDMDHENMFWYRQDPGLGLRLIYFSYDVKMKEKGDIPEGYSVSREKKERFSLILESASTNQTSMYLCASSLQGAGRAEAFFGQGTRLTVV.

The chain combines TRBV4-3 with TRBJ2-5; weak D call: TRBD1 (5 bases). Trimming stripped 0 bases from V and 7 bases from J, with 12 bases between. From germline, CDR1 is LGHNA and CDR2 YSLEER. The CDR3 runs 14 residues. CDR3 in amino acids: CASSQDFQGRTQYF. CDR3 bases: TGCGCCAGCAGCCAAGACTTCCAGGGAAGGACCCAGTACTTC.